The 10 T cell receptor beta chains listed next were all sequenced from one sample in a study of neurological immune-mediated disorders. Via MiXCR, TCRdb re-called the 5' RACE reads, giving one row per CDR3 protein. The repertoire has around 46,000 distinct CDR3 sequences, about 26% of them found once; the top ten carry over 20%. The sequenced material came from PBMCs. These receptors were taken from an older woman in good health.

In this sample, this clonotype turned up many times. The chain combines TRBV5-1 with TRBJ1-3; no reliable D call. The length of the CDR3 is 16 residues. Germline CDR1 SGHRS, CDR2 YFSETQ. Trimming took 3 bases from V and 2 from J, leaving 15 bases between them. The DNA for the CDR3 is TGCGCCAGCAGCTCACAAATAGGCGATGCTGGAAACACCATATATTTT. Amino acids: CASSSQIGDAGNTIYF.

This clonotype was found many times. This chain joins TRBV12-3 or TRBV12-4 and TRBJ1-1; no clear D gene. With 7 bases removed from V and 0 bases from J, the gap between germline ends came to 12 bases. The CDR3 runs to 14 residues. This CDR3 is CASTRALLNTEAFF. In nucleotides, the CDR3 is TGTGCCAGCACGAGGGCTTTACTGAACACTGAAGCTTTCTTT.

The gene calls are TRBV20-1 and TRBJ2-7; TRBD1 is a possible D gene (5 bases). Per germline, CDR1 DFQATT and CDR2 SNEGSKA (reference sequence). CDR3 length: 13 amino acids. Trimming took off 3 bases at V and 4 bases at J, with 13 bases between the two ends. CDR3 bases: TGCAGTGCTAGTAGTCGGCAGGGATACGAGCAGTACTTC. This gives the protein CSASSRQGYEQYF.

This clonotype was seen a handful of times. The CDR3 protein is CASSLAHGTVYEQYF. The CDR3, as DNA: TGTGCCAGCAGCTTAGCACATGGGACAGTCTACGAGCAGTACTTC. V and J are TRBV7-2 and TRBJ2-7; 7 bases line up with TRBD1. Germline-derived CDR1 and CDR2 are SGHTA and FQGNSA. The CDR3 length is 15 residues. The trim removed 0 bases at V and 3 bases at J, leaving 5 bases unmatched.

This chain joins TRBV27 and TRBJ2-2, with 7 nucleotides matching TRBD2. CDR1 and CDR2 from the germline V gene are MNHEY and SMNVEV (reference sequence). The CDR3 totals 15 residues. Losses at the gene ends were 10 bases for V and 4 bases for J; bases not matched to a gene: 12. The CDR3 is CATCLKPSGTGELFF. The DNA for the CDR3 is TGTGCCACCTGCCTCAAGCCTAGCGGCACCGGGGAGCTGTTTTTT.

This clonotype occurred a few times. The V gene is TRBV7-6, the J gene TRBJ2-1; 7 nucleotides agree with TRBD1. Trimming cost V 5 bases and J 6 bases; bases outside gene matches: 13. The CDR3 consists of 16 residues. Germline V gene lookup returns CDR1 SGHVS and CDR2 FNYEAQ. CDR3 DNA: TGTGCCAGCAGCCGTAAGGGGGACAGTTTACCCAATGAGCAGTTCTTC. Protein sequence: CASSRKGDSLPNEQFF. Supplemented by reference TRBV7-6 and TRBJ2-1, the full variable domain reads GAGVSQSPRYKVTKRGQDVALRCDPISGHVSLYWYRQALGQGPEFLTYFNYEAQQDKSGLPNDRFSAERPEGSISTLTIQRTEQRDSAMYRCASSRKGDSLPNEQFFGPGTRLTVL.

This clonotype was observed many times. This chain uses TRBV20-1 with TRBJ2-3; D is ambiguous. This CDR3 comprises 12 residues. The germline V and J ends were trimmed by 4 bases and 2 bases, with 7 bases remaining between them. Germline V gives CDR1 DFQATT, CDR2 SNEGSKA (reference sequence). Here the CDR3 reads CSAMGSTDTQYF. The CDR3, as DNA: TGCAGTGCTATGGGGTCCACAGATACGCAGTATTTT.

This clonotype was detected a few times. This rearrangement joins TRBV5-1 to TRBJ2-1; 9 bases are shared with TRBD2. V lost 3 bases to trimming and J lost 4 bases; unmatched junction nucleotides: 8. The CDR3 extends over 16 amino acids. Germline loops: CDR1 SGHRS, CDR2 YFSETQ. This chain's CDR3 is CASSSSGTSWYNEQFF. The CDR3 nucleotides are TGCGCCAGCAGCTCCTCCGGGACTAGCTGGTACAATGAGCAGTTCTTC.

This chain links TRBV3-1 with TRBJ1-1; D gene unclear. The length of the CDR3 is 13 residues. Germline V gene sequence: CDR1 LGHDT, CDR2 YNNKEL (reference sequence). Trimming took off 1 base at V and 8 bases at J, with 11 bases between the two ends. The CDR3 reads CASSQVSIAEAFF. The CDR3 DNA reads as TGTGCCAGCAGCCAAGTCTCCATAGCGGAAGCTTTCTTT.

This rearrangement joins TRBV12-3 or TRBV12-4 to TRBJ2-3; D is unresolved. This CDR3 contains 13 residues. V was pared by 6 bases and J by 5 bases, with 12 bases between. CDR3 amino acids: CASSLGIRDTQYF. The CDR3 bases are TGTGCCAGCAGCCTGGGTATTAGAGATACGCAGTATTTT.